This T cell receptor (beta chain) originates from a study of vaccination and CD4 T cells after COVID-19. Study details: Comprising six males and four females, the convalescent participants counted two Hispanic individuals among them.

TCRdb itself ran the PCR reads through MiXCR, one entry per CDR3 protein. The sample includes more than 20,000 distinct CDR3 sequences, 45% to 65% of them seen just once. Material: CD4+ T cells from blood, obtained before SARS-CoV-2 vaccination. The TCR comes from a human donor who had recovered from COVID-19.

The chain's CDR3 is CSAHGVTGNTKNIQYF. CDR3 nucleotide sequence: TGCAGTGCCCACGGGGTGACAGGCAACACCAAAAACATTCAGTACTTC. The V call is TRBV20-1, the J call TRBJ2-4, with TRBD1 as a possible D gene (6 bases). Looked up from germline, CDR1 is DFQATT and CDR2 is SNEGSKA (reference sequence). CDR3 length equals 16 residues. Trimming stripped 6 bases from V and 2 bases from J, with 20 bases between.